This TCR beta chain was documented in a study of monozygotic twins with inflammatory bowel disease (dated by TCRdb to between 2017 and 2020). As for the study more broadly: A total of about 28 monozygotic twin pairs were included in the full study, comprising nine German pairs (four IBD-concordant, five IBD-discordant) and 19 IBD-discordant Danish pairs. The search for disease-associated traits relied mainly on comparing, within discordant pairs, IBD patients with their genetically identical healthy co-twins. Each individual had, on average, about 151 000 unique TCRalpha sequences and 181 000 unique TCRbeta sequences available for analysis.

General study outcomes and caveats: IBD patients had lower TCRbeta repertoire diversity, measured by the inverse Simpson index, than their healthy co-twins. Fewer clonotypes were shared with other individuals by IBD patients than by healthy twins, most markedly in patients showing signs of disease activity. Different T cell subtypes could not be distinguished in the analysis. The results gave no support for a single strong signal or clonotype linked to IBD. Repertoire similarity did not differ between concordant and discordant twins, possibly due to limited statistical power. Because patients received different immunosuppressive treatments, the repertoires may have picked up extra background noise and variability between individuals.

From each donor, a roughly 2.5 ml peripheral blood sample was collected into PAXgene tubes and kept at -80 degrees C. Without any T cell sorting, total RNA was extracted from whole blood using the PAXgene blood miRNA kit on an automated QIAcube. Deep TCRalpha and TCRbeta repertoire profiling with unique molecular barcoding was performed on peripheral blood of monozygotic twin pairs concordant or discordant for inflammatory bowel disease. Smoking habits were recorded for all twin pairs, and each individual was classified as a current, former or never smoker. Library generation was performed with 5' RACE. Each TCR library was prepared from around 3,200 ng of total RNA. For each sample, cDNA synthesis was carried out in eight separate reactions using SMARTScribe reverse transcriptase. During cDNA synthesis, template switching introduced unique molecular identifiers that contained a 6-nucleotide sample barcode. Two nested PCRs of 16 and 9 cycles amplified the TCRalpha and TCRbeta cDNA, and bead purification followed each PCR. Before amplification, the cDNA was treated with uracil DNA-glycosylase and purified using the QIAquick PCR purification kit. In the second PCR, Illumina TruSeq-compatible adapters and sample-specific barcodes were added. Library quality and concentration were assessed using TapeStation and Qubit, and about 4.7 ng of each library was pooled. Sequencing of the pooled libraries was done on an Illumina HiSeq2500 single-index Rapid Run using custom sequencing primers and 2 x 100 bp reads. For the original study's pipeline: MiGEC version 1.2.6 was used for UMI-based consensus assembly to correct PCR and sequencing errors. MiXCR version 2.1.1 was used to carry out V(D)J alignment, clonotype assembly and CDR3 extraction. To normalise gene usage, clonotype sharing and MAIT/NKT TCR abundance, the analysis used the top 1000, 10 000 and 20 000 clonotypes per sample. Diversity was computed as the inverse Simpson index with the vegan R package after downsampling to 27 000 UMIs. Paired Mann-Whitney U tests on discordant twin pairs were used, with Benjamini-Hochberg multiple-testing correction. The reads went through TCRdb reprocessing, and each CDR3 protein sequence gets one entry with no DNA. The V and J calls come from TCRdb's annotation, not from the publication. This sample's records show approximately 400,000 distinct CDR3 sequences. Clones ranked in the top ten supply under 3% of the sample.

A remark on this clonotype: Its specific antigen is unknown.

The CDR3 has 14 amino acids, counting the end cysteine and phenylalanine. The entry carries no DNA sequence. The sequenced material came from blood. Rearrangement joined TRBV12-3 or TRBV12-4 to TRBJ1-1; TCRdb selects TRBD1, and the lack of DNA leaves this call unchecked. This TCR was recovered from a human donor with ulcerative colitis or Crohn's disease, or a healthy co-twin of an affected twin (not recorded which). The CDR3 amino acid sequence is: CASRLTGANTEAFF.